This T cell receptor beta chain came from a study of CD8+ T cells in alopecia areata. Study information: For the treated group, dosing was oral tofacitinib at 5 to 10 mg twice daily.

The sequencing template was cDNA reverse transcribed from extracted RNA. Sequenced by immunoSEQ multiplex PCR; TCRdb stores in-frame clones only, minus some. Here the sample spans some 180,000 clones, about 55% being singletons. Trimming took off 0 bases at V and 3 bases at J, with 21 bases between the two ends. The CDR3 runs 18 residues. CDR1 is SGHTA, CDR2 FQGNSA, per germline. Treatment denoted: oral pan-JAK inhibitor, 5-10 mg twice daily. General observations from the study: Among the top 100, expanded CD8+ clones were significantly decreased by tofacitinib, as was scalp clonality. Resident alphabeta T cells of normal skin are also sequenced in scalp samples.

In the case of this clone: Its antigen is not identified.

This chain joins TRBV7-2 and TRBJ2-7; the D gene is possibly TRBD1 (6 bases). The sequencing here drew on CD8+ T cells sorted from blood, taken at week 24, from a patient treated with tofacitinib. This clonotype originated in a human donor with alopecia areata. The CDR3 bases are TGTGCCAGCAGCTTAGCCCCCCCGGACAGAGCACAAGACTACGAGCAGTACTTC. This encodes CASSLAPPDRAQDYEQYF.